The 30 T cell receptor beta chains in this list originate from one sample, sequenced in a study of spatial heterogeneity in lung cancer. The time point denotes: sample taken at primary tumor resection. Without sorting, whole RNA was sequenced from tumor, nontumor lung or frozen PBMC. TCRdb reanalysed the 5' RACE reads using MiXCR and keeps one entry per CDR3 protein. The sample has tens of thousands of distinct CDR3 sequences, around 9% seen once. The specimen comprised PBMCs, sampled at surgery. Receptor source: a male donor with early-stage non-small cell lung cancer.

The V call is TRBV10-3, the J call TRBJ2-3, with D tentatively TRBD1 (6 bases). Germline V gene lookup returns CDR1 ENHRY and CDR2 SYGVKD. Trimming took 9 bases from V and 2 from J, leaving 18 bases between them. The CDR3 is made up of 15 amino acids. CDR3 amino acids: CAIEKGETFTDTQYF. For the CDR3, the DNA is TGTGCCATAGAGAAGGGGGAGACATTCACAGATACGCAGTATTTT.

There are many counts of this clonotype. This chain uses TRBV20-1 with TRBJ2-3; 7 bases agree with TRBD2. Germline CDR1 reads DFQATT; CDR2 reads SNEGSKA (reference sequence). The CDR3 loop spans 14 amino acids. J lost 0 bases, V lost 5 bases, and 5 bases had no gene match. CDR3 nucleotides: TGCAGTGCTCGGGACTACTCTAGCACAGATACGCAGTATTTT. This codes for CSARDYSSTDTQYF.

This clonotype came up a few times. The CDR3 region has the DNA TGTGCCAGCACCGGGACGGGAGAAGCTTTCTTT. Its protein is CASTGTGEAFF. The rearrangement uses TRBV2 and TRBJ1-1; possibly TRBD1 for D (5 bases). V was cut by 7 bases and J by 8 bases, with 11 bases left in between. CDR3 size: 11 residues. CDR1 SNHLY and CDR2 FYNNEI come from the germline V gene.

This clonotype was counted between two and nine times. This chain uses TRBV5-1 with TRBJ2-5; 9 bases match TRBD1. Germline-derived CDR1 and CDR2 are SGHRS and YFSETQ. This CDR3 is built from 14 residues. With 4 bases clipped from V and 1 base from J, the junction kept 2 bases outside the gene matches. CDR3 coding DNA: TGCGCCAGCAGCGTGACAGGGGGCCAAGAGACCCAGTACTTC. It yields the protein CASSVTGGQETQYF.

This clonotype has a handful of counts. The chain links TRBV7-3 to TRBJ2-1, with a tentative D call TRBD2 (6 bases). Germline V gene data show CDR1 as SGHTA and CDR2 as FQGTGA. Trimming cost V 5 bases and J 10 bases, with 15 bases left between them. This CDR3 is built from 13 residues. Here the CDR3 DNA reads TGTGCCAGCAGCACAACTAGCTATGGCGAGCAGTTCTTC. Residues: CASSTTSYGEQFF.

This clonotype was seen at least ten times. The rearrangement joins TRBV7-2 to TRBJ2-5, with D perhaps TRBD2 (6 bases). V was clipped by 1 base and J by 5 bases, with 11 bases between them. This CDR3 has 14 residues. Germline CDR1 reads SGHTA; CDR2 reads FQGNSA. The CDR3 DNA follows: TGTGCCAGCAGCTTAGTGTCTAGCGCCGAGACCCAGTACTTC. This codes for CASSLVSSAETQYF.

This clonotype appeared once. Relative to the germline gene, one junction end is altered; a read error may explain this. This CDR3 is CVSSPNSGQETQYF. Written as DNA, the CDR3 is TGTGTCAGCAGCCCAAATTCCGGGCAAGAGACCCAGTACTTC. V is TRBV7-9 and J is TRBJ2-5, with no clear D. The CDR3 runs 14 residues. Germline V gene lookup returns CDR1 SEHNR and CDR2 FQNEAQ (reference sequence). The full variable domain, with the rest looked up from reference TRBV7-9 and TRBJ2-5, is DTGVSQNPRHKITKRGQNVTFRCDPISEHNRLYWYRQTLGQGPEFLTYFQNEAQLEKSRLLSDRFSAERPKGSFSTLEIQRTEQGDSAMYLCVSSPNSGQETQYFGPGTRLLVL.

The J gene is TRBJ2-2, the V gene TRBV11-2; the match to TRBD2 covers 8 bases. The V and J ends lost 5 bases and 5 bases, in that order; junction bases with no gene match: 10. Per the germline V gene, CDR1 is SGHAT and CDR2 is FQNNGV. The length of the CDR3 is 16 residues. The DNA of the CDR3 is TGTGCCAGCAGCCACCCCGGGGGGGGCCGAACCGGGGAGCTGTTTTTT. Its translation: CASSHPGGGRTGELFF.

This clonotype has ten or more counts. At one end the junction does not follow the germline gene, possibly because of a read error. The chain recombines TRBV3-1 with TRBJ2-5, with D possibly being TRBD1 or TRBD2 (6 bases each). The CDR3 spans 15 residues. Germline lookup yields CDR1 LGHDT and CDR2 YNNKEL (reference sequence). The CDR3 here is CASSQEGAGQGTQYF. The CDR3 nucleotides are TGTGCCAGCAGCCAAGAGGGGGCGGGACAAGGGACCCAGTACTTC.

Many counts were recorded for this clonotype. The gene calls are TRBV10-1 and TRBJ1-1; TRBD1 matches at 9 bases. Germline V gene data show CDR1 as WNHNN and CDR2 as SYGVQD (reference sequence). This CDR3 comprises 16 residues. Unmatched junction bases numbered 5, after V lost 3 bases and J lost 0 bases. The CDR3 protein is CASSDGTGIMNTEAFF. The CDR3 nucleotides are TGCGCCAGCAGTGATGGGACAGGGATCATGAACACTGAAGCTTTCTTT.

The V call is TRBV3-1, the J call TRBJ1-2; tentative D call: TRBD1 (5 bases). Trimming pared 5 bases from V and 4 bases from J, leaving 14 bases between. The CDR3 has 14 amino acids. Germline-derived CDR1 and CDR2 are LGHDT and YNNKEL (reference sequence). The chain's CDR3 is CASSYRSGGYGYTF. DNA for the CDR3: TGTGCCAGCAGCTACAGGTCCGGGGGCTATGGCTACACCTTC.

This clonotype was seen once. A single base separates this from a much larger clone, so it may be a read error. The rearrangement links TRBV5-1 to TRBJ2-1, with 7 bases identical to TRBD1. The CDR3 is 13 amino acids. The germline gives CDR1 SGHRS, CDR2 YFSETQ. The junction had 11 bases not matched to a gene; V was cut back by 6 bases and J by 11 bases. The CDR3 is CASTLQGDNKQFF. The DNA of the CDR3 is TGCGCCAGCACCCTGCAGGGGGATAATAAGCAGTTCTTC.

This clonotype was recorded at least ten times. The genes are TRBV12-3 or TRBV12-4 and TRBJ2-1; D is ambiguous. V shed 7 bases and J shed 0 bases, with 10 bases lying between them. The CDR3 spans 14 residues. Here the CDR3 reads CASTLRDSYNEQFF. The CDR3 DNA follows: TGTGCCAGCACCCTTAGGGACTCCTACAATGAGCAGTTCTTC.

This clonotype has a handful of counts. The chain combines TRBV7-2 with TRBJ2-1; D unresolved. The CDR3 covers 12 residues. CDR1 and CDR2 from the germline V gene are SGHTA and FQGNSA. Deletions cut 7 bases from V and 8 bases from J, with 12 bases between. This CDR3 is CASTQFDYEQFF. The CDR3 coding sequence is TGTGCCAGCACCCAATTTGATTATGAGCAGTTCTTC.

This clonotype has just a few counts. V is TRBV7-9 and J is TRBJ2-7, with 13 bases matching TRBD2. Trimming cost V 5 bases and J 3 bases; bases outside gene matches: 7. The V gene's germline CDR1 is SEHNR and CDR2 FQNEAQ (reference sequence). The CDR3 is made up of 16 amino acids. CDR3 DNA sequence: TGTGCCAGCAGCCCGACACTAGCGGGGGGGCACTACGAGCAGTACTTC. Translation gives CASSPTLAGGHYEQYF.

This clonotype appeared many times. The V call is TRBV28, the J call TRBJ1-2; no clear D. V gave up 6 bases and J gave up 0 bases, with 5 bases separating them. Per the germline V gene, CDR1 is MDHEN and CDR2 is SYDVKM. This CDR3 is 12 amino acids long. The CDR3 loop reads CASSSSNYGYTF. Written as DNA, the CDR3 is TGTGCCAGCAGCTCTTCTAACTATGGCTACACCTTC.

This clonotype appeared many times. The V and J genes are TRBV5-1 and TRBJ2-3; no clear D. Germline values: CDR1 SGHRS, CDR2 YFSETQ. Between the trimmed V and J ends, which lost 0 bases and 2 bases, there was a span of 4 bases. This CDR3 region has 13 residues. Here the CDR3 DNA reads TGCGCCAGCAGCTTGGATTTCACAGATACGCAGTATTTT. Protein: CASSLDFTDTQYF.

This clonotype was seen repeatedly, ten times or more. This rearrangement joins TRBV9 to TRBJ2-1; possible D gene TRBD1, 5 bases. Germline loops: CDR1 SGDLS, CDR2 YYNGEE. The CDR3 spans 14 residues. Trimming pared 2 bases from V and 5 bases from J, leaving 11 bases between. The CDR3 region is CASSVAWTNNEQFF. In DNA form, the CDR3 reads TGTGCCAGCAGCGTCGCGTGGACAAACAATGAGCAGTTCTTC.

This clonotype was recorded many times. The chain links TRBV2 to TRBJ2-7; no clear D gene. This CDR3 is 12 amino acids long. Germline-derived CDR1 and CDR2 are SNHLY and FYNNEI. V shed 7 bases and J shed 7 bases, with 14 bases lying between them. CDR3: CASISAAREQYF. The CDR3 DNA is TGTGCCAGCATCTCCGCGGCTCGGGAGCAGTACTTC.

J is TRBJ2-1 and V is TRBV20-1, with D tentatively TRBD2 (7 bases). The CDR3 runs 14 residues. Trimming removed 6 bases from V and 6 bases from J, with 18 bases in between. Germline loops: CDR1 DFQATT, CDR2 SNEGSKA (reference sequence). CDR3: CSARGGGRGNEQFF. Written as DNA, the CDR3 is TGCAGTGCAAGGGGAGGGGGGCGCGGCAATGAGCAGTTCTTC.

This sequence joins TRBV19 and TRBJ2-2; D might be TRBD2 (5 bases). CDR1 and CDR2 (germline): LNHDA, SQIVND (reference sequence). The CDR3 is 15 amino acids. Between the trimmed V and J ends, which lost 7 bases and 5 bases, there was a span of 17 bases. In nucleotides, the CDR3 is TGTGCCAGTACGAGCGGCGTCTTTAAAACCGGGGAGCTGTTTTTT. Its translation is CASTSGVFKTGELFF.

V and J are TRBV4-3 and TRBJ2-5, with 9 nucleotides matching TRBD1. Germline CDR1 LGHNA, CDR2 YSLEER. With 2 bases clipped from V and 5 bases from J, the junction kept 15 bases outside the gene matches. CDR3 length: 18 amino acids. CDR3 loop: CASSQSPQGASGGETQYF. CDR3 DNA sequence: TGCGCCAGCAGCCAATCCCCACAGGGGGCGTCCGGAGGTGAGACCCAGTACTTC.

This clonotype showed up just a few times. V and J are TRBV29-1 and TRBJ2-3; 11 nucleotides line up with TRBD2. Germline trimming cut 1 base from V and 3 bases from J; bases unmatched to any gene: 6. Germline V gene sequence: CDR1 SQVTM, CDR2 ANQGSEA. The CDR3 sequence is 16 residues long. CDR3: CSVEGTSGRGTDTQYF. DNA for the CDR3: TGCAGCGTTGAAGGAACTAGCGGGAGAGGTACAGATACGCAGTATTTT.

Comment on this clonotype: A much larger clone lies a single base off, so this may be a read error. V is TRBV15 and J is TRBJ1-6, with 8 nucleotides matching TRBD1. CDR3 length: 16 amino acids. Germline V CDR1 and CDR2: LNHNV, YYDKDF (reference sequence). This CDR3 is CATSRDTHRGMSLLHF. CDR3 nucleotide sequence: TGTGCCACCAGCAGAGATACGCACAGGGGGATGTCACTCCTCCACTTT.

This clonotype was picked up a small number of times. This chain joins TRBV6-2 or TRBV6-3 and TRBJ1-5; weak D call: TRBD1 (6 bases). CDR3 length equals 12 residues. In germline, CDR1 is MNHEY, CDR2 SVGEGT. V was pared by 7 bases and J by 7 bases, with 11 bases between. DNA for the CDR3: TGTGCCAGCACGGACAGCCGACAGCCCCAGCATTTT. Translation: CASTDSRQPQHF.

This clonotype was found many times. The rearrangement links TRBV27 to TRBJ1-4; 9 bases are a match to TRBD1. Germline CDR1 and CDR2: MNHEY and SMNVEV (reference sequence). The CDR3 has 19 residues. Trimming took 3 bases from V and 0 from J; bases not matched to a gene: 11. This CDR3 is CASSFRGTGSVTTNEKLFF. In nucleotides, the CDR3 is TGTGCCAGCAGTTTTCGAGGGACAGGGTCAGTAACAACTAATGAAAAACTGTTTTTT.

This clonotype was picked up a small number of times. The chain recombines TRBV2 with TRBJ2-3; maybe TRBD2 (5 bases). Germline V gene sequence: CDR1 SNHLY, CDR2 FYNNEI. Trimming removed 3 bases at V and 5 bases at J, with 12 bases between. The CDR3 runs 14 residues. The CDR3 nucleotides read TGTGCCAGCAGTGACGCCAAAGGAGGAGATACGCAGTATTTT. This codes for CASSDAKGGDTQYF.

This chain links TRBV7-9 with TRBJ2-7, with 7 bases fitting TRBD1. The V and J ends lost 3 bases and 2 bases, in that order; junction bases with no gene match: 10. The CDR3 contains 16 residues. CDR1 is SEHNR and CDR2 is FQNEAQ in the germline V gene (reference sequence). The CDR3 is CASSFEVQGPPYEQYF. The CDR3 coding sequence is TGTGCCAGCAGCTTCGAGGTACAGGGGCCGCCCTACGAGCAGTACTTC.

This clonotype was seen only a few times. The CDR3 region has the DNA TGCGCCAGCGAAGGTCCGGAACAAGAGACCCAGTACTTC. This sequence encodes CASEGPEQETQYF. The chain employs TRBV10-2 and TRBJ2-5; D uncertain. The ends were cut back, 8 bases at V and 2 bases at J, with 12 bases in the middle. Germline-derived CDR1 and CDR2 are WSHSY and SAAADI. The CDR3 is made up of 13 amino acids.

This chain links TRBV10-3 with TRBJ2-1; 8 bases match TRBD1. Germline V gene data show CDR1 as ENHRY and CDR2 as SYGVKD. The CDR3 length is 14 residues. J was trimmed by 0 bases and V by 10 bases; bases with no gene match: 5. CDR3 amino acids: CANRDRSSYNEQFF. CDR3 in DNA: TGTGCCAACCGGGACAGGAGCTCCTACAATGAGCAGTTCTTC.